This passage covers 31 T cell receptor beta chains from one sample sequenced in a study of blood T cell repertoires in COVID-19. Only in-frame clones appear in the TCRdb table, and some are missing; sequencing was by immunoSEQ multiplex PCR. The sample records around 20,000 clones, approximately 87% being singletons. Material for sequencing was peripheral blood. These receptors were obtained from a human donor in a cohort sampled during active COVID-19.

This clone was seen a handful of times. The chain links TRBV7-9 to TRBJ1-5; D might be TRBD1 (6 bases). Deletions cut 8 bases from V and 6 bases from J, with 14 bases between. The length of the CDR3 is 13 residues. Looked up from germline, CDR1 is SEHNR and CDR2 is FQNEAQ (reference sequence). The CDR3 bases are TGTGCCAGCTCATTAGGGGGGGGTCAGCCCCAGCATTTT. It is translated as CASSLGGGQPQHF.

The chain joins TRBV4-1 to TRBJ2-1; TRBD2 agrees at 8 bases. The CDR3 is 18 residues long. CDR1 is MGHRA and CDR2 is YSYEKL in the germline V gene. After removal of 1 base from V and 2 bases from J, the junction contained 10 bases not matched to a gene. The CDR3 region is CASSQGMSGSRAYNEQFF. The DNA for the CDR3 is TGCGCCAGCAGCCAAGGTATGAGCGGGAGCCGCGCCTACAATGAGCAGTTCTTC.

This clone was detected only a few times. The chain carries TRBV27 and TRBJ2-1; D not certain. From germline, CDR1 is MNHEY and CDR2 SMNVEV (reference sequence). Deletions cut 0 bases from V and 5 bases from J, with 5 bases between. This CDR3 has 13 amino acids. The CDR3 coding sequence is TGTGCCAGCAGTTTATCAATAAACAATGAGCAGTTCTTC. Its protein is CASSLSINNEQFF.

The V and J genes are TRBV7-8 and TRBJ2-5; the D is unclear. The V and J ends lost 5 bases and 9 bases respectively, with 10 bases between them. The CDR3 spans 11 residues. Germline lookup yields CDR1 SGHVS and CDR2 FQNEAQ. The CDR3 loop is CASSPDTAQYF. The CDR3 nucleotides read TGTGCCAGCAGCCCTGATACGGCCCAGTACTTC.

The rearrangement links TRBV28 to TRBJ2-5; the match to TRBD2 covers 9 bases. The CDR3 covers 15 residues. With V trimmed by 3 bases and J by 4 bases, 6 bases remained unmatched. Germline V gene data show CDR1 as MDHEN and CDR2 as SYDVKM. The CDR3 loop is CASSLSSGRGETQYF. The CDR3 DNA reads TGTGCCAGCAGTTTGAGTAGCGGGAGAGGAGAGACCCAGTACTTC.

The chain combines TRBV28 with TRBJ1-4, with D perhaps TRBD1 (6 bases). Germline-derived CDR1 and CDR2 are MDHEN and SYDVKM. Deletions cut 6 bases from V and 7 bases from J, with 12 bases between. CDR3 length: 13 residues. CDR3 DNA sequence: TGTGCCAGCAGCTTGGGGGGGCGTGAAAAACTGTTTTTT. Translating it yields CASSLGGREKLFF.

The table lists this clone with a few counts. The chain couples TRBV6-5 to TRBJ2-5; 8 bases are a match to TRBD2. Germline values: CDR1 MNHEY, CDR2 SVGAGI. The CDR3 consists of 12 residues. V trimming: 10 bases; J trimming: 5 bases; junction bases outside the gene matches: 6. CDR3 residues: CATTGGGETQYF. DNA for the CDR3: TGTGCCACTACGGGAGGGGGGGAGACCCAGTACTTC.

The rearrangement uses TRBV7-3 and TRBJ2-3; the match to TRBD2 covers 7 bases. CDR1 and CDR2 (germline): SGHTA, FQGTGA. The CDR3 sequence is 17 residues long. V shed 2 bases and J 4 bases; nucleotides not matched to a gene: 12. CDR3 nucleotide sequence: TGTGCCAGCAGCTTACTACTTAGTTTCCGGGAGGCAGATACGCAGTATTTT. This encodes CASSLLLSFREADTQYF.

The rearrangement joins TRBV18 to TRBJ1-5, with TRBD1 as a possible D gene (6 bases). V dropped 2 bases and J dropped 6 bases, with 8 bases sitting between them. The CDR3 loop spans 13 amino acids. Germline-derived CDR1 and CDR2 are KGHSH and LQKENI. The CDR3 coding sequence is TGTGCCAGCTCACCAGGGGGCGGTCAGCCCCAGCATTTT. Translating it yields CASSPGGGQPQHF.

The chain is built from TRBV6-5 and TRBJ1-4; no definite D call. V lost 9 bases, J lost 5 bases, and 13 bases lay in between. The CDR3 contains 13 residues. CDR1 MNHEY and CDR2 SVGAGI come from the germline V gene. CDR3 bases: TGTGCCAGTCGAGACACGGGGAATGAAAAACTGTTTTTT. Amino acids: CASRDTGNEKLFF.

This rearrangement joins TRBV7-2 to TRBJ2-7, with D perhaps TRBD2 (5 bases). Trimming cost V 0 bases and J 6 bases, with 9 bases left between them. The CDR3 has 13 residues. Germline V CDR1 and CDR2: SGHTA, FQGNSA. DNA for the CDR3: TGTGCCAGCAGCTTAGCCATGAGGGCCGAGCAGTACTTC. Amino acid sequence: CASSLAMRAEQYF.

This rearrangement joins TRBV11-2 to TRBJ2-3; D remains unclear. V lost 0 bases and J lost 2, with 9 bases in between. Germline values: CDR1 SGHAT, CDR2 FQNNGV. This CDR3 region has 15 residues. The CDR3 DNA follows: TGTGCCAGCAGCTTAGATCGAGTTTCCACAGATACGCAGTATTTT. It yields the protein CASSLDRVSTDTQYF.

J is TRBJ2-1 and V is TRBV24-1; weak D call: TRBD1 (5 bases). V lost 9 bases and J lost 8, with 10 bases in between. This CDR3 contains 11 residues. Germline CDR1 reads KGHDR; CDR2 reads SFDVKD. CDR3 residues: CATAGPDEQFF. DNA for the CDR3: TGTGCCACCGCAGGGCCTGATGAGCAGTTCTTC.

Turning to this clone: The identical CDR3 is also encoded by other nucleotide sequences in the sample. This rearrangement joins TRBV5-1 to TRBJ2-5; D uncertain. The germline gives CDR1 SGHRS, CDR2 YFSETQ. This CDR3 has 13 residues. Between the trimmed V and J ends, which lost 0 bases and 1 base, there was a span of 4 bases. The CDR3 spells CASSLASQETQYF. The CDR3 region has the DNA TGCGCCAGCAGCTTGGCGTCCCAAGAGACCCAGTACTTC.

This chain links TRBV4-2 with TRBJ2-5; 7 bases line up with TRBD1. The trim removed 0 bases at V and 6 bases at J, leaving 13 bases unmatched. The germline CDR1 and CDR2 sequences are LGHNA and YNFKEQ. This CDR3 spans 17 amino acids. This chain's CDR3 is CASSQDASDRALKTQYF. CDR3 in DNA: TGTGCCAGCAGCCAAGATGCCTCCGACAGGGCGTTAAAGACCCAGTACTTC.

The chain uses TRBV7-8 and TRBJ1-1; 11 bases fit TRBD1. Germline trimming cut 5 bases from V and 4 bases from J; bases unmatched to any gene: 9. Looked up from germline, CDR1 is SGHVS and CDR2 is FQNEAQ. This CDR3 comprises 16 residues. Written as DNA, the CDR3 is TGTGCCAGCAGCCCTCGGACAGGGGGCGACGTCACTGAAGCTTTCTTT. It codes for CASSPRTGGDVTEAFF.

The chain's CDR3 is CASSPGGGDYEQYF. The CDR3 region has the DNA TGTGCCAGCAGCCCGGGGGGGGGCGATTACGAGCAGTACTTC. This chain joins TRBV5-4 and TRBJ2-7, with 8 bases lining up with TRBD2. Unmatched junction bases numbered 7, after V lost 4 bases and J lost 4 bases. The CDR3 contains 14 residues. CDR1 SGHNT and CDR2 YYREEE come from the germline V gene (reference sequence). Full variable domain (rest looked up from reference TRBV5-4 and TRBJ2-7): ETGVTQSPTHLIKTRGQQVTLRCSSQSGHNTVSWYQQALGQGPQFIFQYYREEENGRGNFPPRFSGLQFPNYSSELNVNALELDDSALYLCASSPGGGDYEQYFGPGTRLTVT.

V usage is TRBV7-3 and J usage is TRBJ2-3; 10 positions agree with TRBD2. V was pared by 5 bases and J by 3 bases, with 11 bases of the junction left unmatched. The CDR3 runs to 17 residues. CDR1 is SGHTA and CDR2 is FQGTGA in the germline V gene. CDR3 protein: CASSQSGRAGKTDTQYF. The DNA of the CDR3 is TGTGCCAGCAGCCAAAGCGGGAGGGCCGGGAAAACAGATACGCAGTATTTT.

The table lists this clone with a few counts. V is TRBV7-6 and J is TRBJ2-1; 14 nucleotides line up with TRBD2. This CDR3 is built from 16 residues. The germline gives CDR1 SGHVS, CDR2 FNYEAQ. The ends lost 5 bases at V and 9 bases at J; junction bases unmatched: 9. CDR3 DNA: TGTGCCAGCAGCCTAAACGCCGGGACTAGCGGGAGTGAGCAGTTCTTC. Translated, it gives CASSLNAGTSGSEQFF.

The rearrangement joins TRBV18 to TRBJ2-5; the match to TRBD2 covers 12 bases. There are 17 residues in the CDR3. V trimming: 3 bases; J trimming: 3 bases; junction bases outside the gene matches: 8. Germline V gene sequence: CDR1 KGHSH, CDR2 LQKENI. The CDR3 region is CASSPPGLAGLKETQYF. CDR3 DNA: TGTGCCAGCTCACCTCCGGGACTAGCGGGCCTAAAAGAGACCCAGTACTTC.

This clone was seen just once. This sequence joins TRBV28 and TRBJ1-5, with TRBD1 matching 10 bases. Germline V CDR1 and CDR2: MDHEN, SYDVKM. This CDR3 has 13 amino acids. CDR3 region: CGVGTGGNQPQHF. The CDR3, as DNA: TGTGGGGTCGGGACAGGGGGCAATCAGCCCCAGCATTTT.

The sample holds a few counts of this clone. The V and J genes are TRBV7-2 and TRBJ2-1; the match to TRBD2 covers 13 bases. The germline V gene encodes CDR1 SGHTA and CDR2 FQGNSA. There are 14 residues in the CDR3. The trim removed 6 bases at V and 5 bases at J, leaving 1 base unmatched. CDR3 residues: CASRGTSGDNEQFF. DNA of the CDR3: TGTGCCAGCAGGGGGACTAGCGGGGACAATGAGCAGTTCTTC.

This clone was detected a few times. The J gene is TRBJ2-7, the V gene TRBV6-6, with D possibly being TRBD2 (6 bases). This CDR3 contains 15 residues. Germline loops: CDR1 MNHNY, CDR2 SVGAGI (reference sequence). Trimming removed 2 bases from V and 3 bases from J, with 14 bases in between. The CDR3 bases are TGTGCCAGCAGTTACACCGTGGGGGGAAACTACGAGCAGTACTTC. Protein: CASSYTVGGNYEQYF.

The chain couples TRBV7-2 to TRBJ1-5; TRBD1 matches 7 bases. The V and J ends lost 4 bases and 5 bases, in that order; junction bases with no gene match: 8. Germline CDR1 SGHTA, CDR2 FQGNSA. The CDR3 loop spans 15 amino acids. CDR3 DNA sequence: TGTGCCAGCAGCTACCGACAGGGCGGGGATCAGCCCCAGCATTTT. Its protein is CASSYRQGGDQPQHF.

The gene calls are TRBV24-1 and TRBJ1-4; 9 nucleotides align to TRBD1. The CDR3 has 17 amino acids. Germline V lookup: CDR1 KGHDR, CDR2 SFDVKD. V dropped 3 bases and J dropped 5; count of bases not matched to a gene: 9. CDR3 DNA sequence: TGTGCCACCAGTGATCGGAGCCAACAGGGGGCCAATGAAAAACTGTTTTTT. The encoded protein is CATSDRSQQGANEKLFF.

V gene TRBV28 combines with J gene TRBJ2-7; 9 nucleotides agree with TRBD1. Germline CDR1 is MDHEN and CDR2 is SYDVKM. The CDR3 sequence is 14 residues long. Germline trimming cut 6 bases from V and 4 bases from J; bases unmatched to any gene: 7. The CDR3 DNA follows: TGTGCCAGCAGGCCGGGACAGGGATTTTACGAGCAGTACTTC. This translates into CASRPGQGFYEQYF. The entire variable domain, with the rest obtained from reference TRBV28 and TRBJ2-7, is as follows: DVKVTQSSRYLVKRTGEKVFLECVQDMDHENMFWYRQDPGLGLRLIYFSYDVKMKEKGDIPEGYSVSREKKERFSLILESASTNQTSMYLCASRPGQGFYEQYFGPGTRLTVT.

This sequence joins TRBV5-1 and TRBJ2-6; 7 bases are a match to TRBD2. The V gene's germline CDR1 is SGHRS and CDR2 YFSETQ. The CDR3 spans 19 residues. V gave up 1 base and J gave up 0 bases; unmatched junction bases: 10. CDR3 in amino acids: CASSLRASGTDSGANVLTF. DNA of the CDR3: TGCGCCAGCAGCTTGAGGGCGAGCGGGACCGACTCTGGGGCCAACGTCCTGACTTTC.

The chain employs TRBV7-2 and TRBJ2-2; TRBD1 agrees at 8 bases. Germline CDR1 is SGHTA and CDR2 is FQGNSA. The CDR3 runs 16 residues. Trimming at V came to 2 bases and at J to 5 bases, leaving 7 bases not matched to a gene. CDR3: CASSLFHRGATGELFF. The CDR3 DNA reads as TGTGCCAGCAGCTTATTCCACAGGGGGGCGACCGGGGAGCTGTTTTTT.

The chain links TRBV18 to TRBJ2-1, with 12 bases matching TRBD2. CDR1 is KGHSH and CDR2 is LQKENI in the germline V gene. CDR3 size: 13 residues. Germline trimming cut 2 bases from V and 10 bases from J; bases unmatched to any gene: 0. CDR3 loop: CASSPGLAGEQFF. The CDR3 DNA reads TGTGCCAGCTCACCAGGACTAGCGGGAGAGCAGTTCTTC.

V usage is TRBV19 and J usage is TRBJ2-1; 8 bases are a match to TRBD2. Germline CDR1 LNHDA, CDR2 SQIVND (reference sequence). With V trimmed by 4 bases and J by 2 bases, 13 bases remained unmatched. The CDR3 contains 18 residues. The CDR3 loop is CASSSGGSTSEPYNEQFF. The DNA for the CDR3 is TGTGCCAGTAGTAGCGGGGGATCGACTAGCGAACCCTACAATGAGCAGTTCTTC. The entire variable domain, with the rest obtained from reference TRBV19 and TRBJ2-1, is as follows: DGGITQSPKYLFRKEGQNVTLSCEQNLNHDAMYWYRQDPGQGLRLIYYSQIVNDFQKGDIAEGYSVSREKKESFPLTVTSAQKNPTAFYLCASSSGGSTSEPYNEQFFGPGTRLTVL.

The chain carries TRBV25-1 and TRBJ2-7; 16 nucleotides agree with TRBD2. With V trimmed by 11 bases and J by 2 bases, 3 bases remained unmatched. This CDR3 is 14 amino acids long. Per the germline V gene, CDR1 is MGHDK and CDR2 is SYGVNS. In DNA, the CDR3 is TGTGCCTCGGGACTAGCGGGAGGGCCCTACGAGCAGTACTTC. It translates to CASGLAGGPYEQYF.